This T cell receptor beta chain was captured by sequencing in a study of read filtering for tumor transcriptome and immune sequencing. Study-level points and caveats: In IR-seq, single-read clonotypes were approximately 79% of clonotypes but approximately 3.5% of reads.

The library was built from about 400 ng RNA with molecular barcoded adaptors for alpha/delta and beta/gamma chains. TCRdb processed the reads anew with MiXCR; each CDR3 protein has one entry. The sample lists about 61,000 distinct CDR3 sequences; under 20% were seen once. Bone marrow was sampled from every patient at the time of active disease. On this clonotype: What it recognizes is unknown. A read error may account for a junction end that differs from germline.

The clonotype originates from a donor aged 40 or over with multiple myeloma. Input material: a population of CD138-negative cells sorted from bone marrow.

In DNA, the CDR3 is TGTGCCAGCAGTCCTGACAGCTCCTACGAGCAGCACTTC. It is translated as CASSPDSSYEQHF. V usage is TRBV3-1 and J usage is TRBJ2-7; weak D call: TRBD1 (5 bases). The CDR3 has 13 residues. Germline V gene data show CDR1 as LGHDT and CDR2 as YNNKEL (reference sequence).